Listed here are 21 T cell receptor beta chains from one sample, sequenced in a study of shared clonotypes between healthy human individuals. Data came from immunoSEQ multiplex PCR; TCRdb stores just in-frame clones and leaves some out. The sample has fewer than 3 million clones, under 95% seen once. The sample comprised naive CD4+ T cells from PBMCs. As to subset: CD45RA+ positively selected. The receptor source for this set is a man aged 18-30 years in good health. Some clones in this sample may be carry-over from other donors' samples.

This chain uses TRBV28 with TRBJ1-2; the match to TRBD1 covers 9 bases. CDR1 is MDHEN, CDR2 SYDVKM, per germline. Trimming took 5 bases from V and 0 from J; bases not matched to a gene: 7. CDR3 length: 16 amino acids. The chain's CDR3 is CASSRTGAASNYGYTF. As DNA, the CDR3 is TGTGCCAGCAGTCGGACAGGGGCCGCCTCTAACTATGGCTACACCTTC.

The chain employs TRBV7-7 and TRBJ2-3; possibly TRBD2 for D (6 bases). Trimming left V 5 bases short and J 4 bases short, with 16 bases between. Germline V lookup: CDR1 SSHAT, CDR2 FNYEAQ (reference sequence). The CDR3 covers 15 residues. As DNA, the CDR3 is TGTGCCAGCAGCCCAGGTGGGGGGTTTCCAGATACGCAGTATTTT. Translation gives CASSPGGGFPDTQYF.

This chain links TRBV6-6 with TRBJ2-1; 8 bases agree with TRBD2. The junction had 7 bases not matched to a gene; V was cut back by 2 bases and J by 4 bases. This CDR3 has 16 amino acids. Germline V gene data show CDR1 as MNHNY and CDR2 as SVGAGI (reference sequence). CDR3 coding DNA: TGTGCCAGCAGTTACGCGCGGGAGGCACTTTACAATGAGCAGTTCTTC. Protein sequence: CASSYAREALYNEQFF.

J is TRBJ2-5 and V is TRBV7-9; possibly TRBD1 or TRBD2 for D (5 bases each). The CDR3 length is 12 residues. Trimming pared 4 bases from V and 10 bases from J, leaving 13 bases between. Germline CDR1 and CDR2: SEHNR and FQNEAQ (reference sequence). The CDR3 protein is CASSSGRRDQYF. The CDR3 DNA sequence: TGTGCCAGCAGCTCGGGACGGCGAGACCAGTACTTC.

The CDR3 region is CASSLSRQSQYTF. CDR3 sequence (DNA): TGTGCCAGCAGCTTATCAAGGCAGAGCCAATACACCTTC. J is TRBJ1-2 and V is TRBV7-9; D unclear. CDR1 and CDR2 from the germline V gene are SEHNR and FQNEAQ (reference sequence). V shed 2 bases and J shed 11 bases, with 15 bases lying between them. This CDR3 is built from 13 residues.

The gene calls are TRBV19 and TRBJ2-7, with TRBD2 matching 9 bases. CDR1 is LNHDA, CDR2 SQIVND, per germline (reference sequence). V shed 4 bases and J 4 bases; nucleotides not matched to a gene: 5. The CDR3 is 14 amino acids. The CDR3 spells CASSSGTSKYEQYF. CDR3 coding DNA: TGTGCCAGTAGTAGCGGGACTAGCAAGTACGAGCAGTACTTC.

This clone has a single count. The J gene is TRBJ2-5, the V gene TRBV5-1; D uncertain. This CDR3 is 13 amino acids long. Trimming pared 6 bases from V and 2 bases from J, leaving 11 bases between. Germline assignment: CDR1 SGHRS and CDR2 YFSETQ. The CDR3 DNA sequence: TGCGCCAGCAATCGGCAGACTCAAGAGACCCAGTACTTC. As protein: CASNRQTQETQYF.

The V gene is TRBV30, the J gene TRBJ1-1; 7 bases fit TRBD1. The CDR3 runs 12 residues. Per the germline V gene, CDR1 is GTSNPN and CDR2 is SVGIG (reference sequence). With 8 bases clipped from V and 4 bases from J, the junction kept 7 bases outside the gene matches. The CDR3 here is CALQGLFTEAFF. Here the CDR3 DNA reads TGTGCCCTACAGGGGTTGTTCACTGAAGCTTTCTTT.

CDR3: CASNPDRYSNQPQHF. CDR3 sequence (DNA): TGTGCCAGCAATCCGGACAGGTATAGCAATCAGCCCCAGCATTTT. The chain links TRBV2 to TRBJ1-5, with 7 bases matching TRBD1. Germline V lookup: CDR1 SNHLY, CDR2 FYNNEI. V was pared by 7 bases and J by 0 bases, with 6 bases of the junction left unmatched. The CDR3 runs to 15 residues.

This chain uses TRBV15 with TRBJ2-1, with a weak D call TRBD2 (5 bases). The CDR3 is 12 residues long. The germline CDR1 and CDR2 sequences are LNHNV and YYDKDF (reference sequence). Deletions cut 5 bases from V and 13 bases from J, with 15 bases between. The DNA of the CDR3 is TGTGCCACCAGCGCACAAGCCCGGGATCAGTTCTTC. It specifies CATSAQARDQFF.

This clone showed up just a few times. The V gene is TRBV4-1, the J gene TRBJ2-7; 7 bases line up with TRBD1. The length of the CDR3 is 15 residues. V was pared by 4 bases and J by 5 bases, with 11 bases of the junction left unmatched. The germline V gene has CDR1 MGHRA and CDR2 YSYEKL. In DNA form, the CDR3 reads TGCGCCAGCAGCCCTTCGGGCGACAGGGACGACGAGCAGTACTTC. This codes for CASSPSGDRDDEQYF.

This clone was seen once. The CDR3 here is CASRYGGPQAWNYGYTF. The CDR3 DNA follows: TGTGCCAGCAGATACGGGGGGCCACAGGCCTGGAACTATGGCTACACCTTC. The chain couples TRBV5-6 to TRBJ1-2, with a possible D match to TRBD1 (6 bases). The CDR3 runs 17 residues. Germline CDR1 is SGHDT and CDR2 is YYEEEE. Deletions cut 5 bases from V and 2 bases from J, with 22 bases between.

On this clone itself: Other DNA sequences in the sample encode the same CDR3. The CDR3 loop is CASSSDPAGTDTQYF. The CDR3 DNA is TGCGCCAGCAGCTCCGACCCCGCCGGGACAGATACGCAGTATTTT. The rearrangement joins TRBV5-1 to TRBJ2-3; D is unclear. V shed 3 bases and J shed 3 bases, with 14 bases lying between them. CDR1 SGHRS and CDR2 YFSETQ come from the germline V gene. CDR3 length: 15 residues.

The CDR3 sequence is CASRRIDVDNSNEQYF. The CDR3 DNA sequence: TGTGCCAGCAGGAGGATTGATGTTGACAACTCGAACGAGCAGTACTTC. The V gene is TRBV11-2, the J gene TRBJ2-7, with no clear D. Between the trimmed V and J ends, which lost 6 bases and 5 bases, there was a span of 23 bases. This CDR3 comprises 16 residues. Germline loops: CDR1 SGHAT, CDR2 FQNNGV.

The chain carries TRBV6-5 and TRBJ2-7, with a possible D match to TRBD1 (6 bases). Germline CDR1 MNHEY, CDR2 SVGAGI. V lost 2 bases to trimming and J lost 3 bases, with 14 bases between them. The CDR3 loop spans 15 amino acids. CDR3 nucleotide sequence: TGTGCCAGCAGTTACCGGGACACCAGTGACTACGAGCAGTACTTC. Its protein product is CASSYRDTSDYEQYF.

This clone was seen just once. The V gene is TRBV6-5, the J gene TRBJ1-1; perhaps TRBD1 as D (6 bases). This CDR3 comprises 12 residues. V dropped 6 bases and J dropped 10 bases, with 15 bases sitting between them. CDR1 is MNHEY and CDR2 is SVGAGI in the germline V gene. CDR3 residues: CASRTSQGPAFF. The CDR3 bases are TGTGCCAGCAGGACATCCCAGGGGCCAGCTTTCTTT.

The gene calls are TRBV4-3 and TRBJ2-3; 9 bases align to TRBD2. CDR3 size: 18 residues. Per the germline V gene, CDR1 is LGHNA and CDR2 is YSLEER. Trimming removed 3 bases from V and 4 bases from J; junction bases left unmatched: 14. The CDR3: CASSHTRREAGGPDTQYF. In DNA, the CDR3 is TGCGCCAGCAGCCACACCAGAAGGGAAGCGGGAGGCCCAGATACGCAGTATTTT.

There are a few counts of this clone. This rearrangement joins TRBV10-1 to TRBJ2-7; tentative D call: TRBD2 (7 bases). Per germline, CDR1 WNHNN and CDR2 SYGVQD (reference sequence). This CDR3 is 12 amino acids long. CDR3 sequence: CAVLGGPYEQYF. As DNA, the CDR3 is TGCGCAGTCCTCGGGGGGCCCTACGAGCAGTACTTC.

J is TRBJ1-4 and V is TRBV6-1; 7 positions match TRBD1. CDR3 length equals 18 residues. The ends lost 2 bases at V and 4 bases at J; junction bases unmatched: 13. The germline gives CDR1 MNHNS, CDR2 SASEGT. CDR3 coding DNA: TGTGCCAGCAGTGAAAAACCCGGGACAGTGCGTTTTAATGAAAAACTGTTTTTT. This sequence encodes CASSEKPGTVRFNEKLFF.

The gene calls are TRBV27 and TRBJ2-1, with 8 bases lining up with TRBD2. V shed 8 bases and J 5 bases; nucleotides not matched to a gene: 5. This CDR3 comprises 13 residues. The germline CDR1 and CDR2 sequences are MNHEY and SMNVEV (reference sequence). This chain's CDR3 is CASSGTRDNEQFF. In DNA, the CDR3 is TGTGCCAGCTCGGGGACTAGAGACAATGAGCAGTTCTTC.

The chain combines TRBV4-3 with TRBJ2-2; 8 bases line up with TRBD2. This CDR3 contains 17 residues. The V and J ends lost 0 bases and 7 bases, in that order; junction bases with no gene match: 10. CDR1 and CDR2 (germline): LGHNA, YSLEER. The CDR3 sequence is CASSQEGSAGGDGELFF. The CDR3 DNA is TGCGCCAGCAGCCAAGAAGGATCTGCGGGAGGAGACGGGGAGCTGTTTTTT.